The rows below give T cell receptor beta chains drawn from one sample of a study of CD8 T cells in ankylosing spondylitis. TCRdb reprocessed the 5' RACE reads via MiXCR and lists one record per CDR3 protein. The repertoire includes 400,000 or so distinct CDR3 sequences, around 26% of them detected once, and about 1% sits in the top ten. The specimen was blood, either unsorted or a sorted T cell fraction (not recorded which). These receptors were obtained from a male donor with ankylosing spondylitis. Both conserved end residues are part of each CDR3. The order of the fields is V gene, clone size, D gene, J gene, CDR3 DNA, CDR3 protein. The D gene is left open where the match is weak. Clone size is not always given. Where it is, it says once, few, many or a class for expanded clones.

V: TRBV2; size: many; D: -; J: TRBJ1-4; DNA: TGTGCCAGCAGTGTTCCGGGGGCGGATGAAAAACTGTTTTTT; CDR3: CASSVPGADEKLFF
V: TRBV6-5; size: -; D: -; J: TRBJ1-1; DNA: TGTGCCAGCAGTTACTCGAGTGGAGGGACCCCTGTCACTGAAGCTTTCTTT; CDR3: CASSYSSGGTPVTEAFF
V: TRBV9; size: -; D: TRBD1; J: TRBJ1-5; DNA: TGTGCCAGCAGCGTCGGGACAGGGGGTAGCAATCAGCCCCAGCATTTT; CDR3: CASSVGTGGSNQPQHF
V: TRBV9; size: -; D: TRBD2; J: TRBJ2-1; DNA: TGTGCCAGCAGCCCCGGGAGCGGGAGTTGGAATGAGCAGTTCTTC; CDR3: CASSPGSGSWNEQFF
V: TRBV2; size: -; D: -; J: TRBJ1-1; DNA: TGTGCCAGCAGTGATCCAGGAGTGAACACTGAAGCTTTCTTT; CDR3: CASSDPGVNTEAFF
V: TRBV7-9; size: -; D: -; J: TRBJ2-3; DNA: TGTGCCAGCATTAGCAGACCTAGCACAGATACGCAGTATTTT; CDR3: CASISRPSTDTQYF
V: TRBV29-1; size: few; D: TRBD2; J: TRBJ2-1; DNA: TGCAGCGCCGCCGGAGGCTTAAGGAGCGGGAGGGGGGAGTACGATGAGCAGTTCTTC; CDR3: CSAAGGLRSGRGEYDEQFF
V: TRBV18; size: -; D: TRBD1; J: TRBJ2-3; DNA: TGTGCCAGCTCACGGACAGGGTGGGAAGATACGCAGTATTTT; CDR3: CASSRTGWEDTQYF
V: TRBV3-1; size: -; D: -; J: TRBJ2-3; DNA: TGTGCCAGCAGCCCCTTAAGACAGGGCACAGATACGCAGTATTTT; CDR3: CASSPLRQGTDTQYF
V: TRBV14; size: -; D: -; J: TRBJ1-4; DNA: TGTGCCAGCAGCCTTGCCACCGGACCGGAGGTAGAAAAACTGTTTTTT; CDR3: CASSLATGPEVEKLFF
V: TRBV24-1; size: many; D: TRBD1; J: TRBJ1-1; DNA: TGTGCCACCAGTGGGCAACCAGGGGGACGGACTGAAGCTTTCTTT; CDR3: CATSGQPGGRTEAFF
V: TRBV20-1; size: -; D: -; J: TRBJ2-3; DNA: TGCAGTGCCGACACCCAAGATACGCAGTATTTT; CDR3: CSADTQDTQYF
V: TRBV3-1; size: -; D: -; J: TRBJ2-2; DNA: TGTGCCAGCAGCCAAGAGCGAGGCGCCGGGGAGCTGTTTTTT; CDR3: CASSQERGAGELFF
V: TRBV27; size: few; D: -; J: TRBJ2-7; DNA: TGTGCCAGCAGTTTAAACCGCGGGGCGACCTACGAGCAGTACTTC; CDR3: CASSLNRGATYEQYF
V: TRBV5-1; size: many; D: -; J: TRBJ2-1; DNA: TGTGCCAGCAGTCTTGGGAGCGGGTACAATGAGCAGTTCTTC; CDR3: CASSLGSGYNEQFF
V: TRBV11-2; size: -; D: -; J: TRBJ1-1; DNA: TGTGCCAGCAGCTTAGGCGGGGTGGGGAACACTGAAGCTTTCTTT; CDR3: CASSLGGVGNTEAFF
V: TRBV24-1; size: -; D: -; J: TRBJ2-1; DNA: TGTGCCACAAGTACCCTAAAAGGAGGGGGTTCCTACAATGAGCAGTTCTTC; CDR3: CATSTLKGGGSYNEQFF
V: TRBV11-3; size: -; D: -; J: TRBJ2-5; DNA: TGTGCCAGCAGCTTAGAAAATAGCGGGACCCAGTACTTC; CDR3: CASSLENSGTQYF
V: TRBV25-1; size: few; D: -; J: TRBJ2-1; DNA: TGTGCCAGCAGCTTAGCGGACAGATTGAATGAGCAGTTCTTC; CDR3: CASSLADRLNEQFF
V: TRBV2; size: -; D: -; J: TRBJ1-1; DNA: TGTGCCAGCAGTGAAGCGCAGTTCATGAACACTGAAGCTTTCTTT; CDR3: CASSEAQFMNTEAFF
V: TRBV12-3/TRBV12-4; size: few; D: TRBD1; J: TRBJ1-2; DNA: TGTGCCAGCAGCCCTCGACAGGGGTTGGGCCACTATGGCTACACCTTC; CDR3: CASSPRQGLGHYGYTF
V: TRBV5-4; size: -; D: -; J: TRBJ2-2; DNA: TGTGCCAGCAGACTTTGGGGGAGGAGTCGGACCGGGGAGCTGTTTTTT; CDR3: CASRLWGRSRTGELFF
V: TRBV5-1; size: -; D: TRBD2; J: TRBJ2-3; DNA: TGCGCCAGCAGCTCCAGCGGGACCCCCGATACGCAGTATTTT; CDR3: CASSSSGTPDTQYF
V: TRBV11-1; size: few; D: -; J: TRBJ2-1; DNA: TGTGCCAGCAGCTTATTAGTAGTAGCGGCTGGAGGAGGTGGCAATGAGCAGTTCTTC; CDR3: CASSLLVVAAGGGGNEQFF
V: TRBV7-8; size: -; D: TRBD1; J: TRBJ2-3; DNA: TGTGCCAGCAGCCTCCGGACAGGGGACACAGATACGCAGTATTTT; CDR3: CASSLRTGDTDTQYF
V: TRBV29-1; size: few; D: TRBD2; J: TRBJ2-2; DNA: TGCAGCGTTGAAACCGGGACTAGCGGGACCGAGCTGTTTTTT; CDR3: CSVETGTSGTELFF
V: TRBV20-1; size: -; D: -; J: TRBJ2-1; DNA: TGCAGTGCTAGAGAGGCCCCCATGGATGAGCAGTTCTTC; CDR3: CSAREAPMDEQFF
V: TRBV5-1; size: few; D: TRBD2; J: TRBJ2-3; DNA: TGCGCCAGCAGCCCAGGGACTAGCGGGACGAACACAGATACGCAGTATTTT; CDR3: CASSPGTSGTNTDTQYF